This TCR beta chain originates from a study of regulatory and conventional T cells in RAG deficiency. The sorted conventional CD4+ T cells were CD25-low and CD127-high, with genomic DNA sequenced. Clones were sequenced by immunoSEQ multiplex PCR, and TCRdb holds only the in-frame ones, with some missing. The sample records 45,000 or so clones, more than 80% being singletons. This same sample was also part of a study on regulatory T cells. Per that paper: Primers: 52 TRBV forward and 13 TRBJ reverse.

This clonotype originated in a human donor in good health. Sequenced: CD4+ effector T cells sorted from blood.

The CDR3 DNA follows: TGCGCCAGCAGCTTGGACGCGGGCCTGACACCCTACACTGAAGCTTTCTTT. It translates to CASSLDAGLTPYTEAFF. The chain carries TRBV5-1 and TRBJ1-1; no clear D. CDR3 length equals 17 residues. The germline V and J ends were trimmed by 0 bases and 3 bases, with 18 bases remaining between them. The germline V gene has CDR1 SGHRS and CDR2 YFSETQ.